These 32 T cell receptor beta chains share one sample of origin, sequenced in a study of cytomegalovirus exposure and HLA in healthy donors. In the PCR, 60 Vbeta and 13 Jbeta primers were used. Here immunoSEQ multiplex PCR was the method, and the copy in TCRdb shows in-frame clones only, minus some. The profile shows 150,000 to 200,000 clones, approximately 71% of them singletons. Sequencing input: PBMCs. These receptors were obtained from a girl aged 5-17 years in good health and CMV-seronegative.

The chain carries TRBV5-1 and TRBJ2-7; 9 bases are a match to TRBD2. CDR1 SGHRS and CDR2 YFSETQ come from the germline V gene. The CDR3 runs 14 residues. The V gene end was trimmed by 5 bases and the J gene end by 0 bases; junction bases not matched to a gene: 3. CDR3 sequence reads: CASRGTSTSYEQYF. CDR3 sequence (DNA): TGCGCCAGCAGAGGGACTAGCACCTCCTACGAGCAGTACTTC.

This clone was recorded a few times. The chain couples TRBV12-5 to TRBJ2-1; D may be TRBD1 (5 bases). The CDR3 has 12 residues. Germline V gives CDR1 LGHNT, CDR2 FRNRAP. V was cut by 10 bases and J by 8 bases, with 15 bases left in between. The DNA of the CDR3 is TGTGCTAACTCCCAGGGTAAGGATGAGCAGTTCTTC. Protein: CANSQGKDEQFF.

This chain joins TRBV25-1 and TRBJ1-2, with a tentative D call TRBD1 (6 bases). The CDR3 totals 12 residues. Germline V gene data show CDR1 as MGHDK and CDR2 as SYGVNS. Trimming took 5 bases from V and 4 from J, leaving 8 bases between them. The CDR3 coding sequence is TGTGCCAGCAGTCCGACAGGCTATGGCTACACCTTC. Its translation is CASSPTGYGYTF.

The CDR3 coding sequence is TGCGCCAGCAGCATCGAGAACGTCCAAGAGACCCAGTACTTC. Its translation is CASSIENVQETQYF. The chain combines TRBV5-1 with TRBJ2-5; D not resolved. The CDR3 loop spans 14 amino acids. Germline CDR1 SGHRS, CDR2 YFSETQ. V was shortened by 4 bases and J by 1 base, with 11 bases between the two germline ends.

V gene TRBV25-1 combines with J gene TRBJ2-1; the D gene is possibly TRBD1 (6 bases). This CDR3 has 16 residues. Germline V gene data show CDR1 as MGHDK and CDR2 as SYGVNS. V lost 3 bases, J lost 5 bases, and 17 bases lay in between. The CDR3 DNA follows: TGTGCCAGCAGTGACATACAGGGAAGCCCCGACAATGAGCAGTTCTTC. Amino acid sequence: CASSDIQGSPDNEQFF.

This clone was observed a handful of times. The CDR3 region has the DNA TGTGCCAGCAGGGGAGGGTTTATACAGGGTGAAGCTTTCTTT. Its protein is CASRGGFIQGEAFF. This chain connects TRBV6-1 to TRBJ1-1; perhaps TRBD1 as D (6 bases). The V gene's germline CDR1 is MNHNS and CDR2 SASEGT. The CDR3 is 14 amino acids. V was cut by 6 bases and J by 7 bases, with 18 bases left in between.

The chain has TRBV5-4 and TRBJ2-7; D remains ambiguous. The CDR3 is made up of 15 amino acids. The germline V and J ends were trimmed by 2 bases and 5 bases, with 17 bases remaining between them. Per germline, CDR1 SGHNT and CDR2 YYREEE (reference sequence). The CDR3 DNA sequence: TGTGCCAGCAGCTTTAATATAAACTCTCTCCACGAGCAGTACTTC. Translating it yields CASSFNINSLHEQYF.

This rearrangement joins TRBV2 to TRBJ2-2; D gene unclear. Trimming stripped 3 bases from V and 4 bases from J, with 12 bases between. The germline V gene encodes CDR1 SNHLY and CDR2 FYNNEI. The CDR3 has 15 residues. The CDR3 region is CASSEPPGGTGELFF. CDR3 bases: TGTGCCAGCAGTGAGCCACCCGGTGGCACCGGGGAGCTGTTTTTT. The full variable domain, with the rest looked up from reference TRBV2 and TRBJ2-2, is EPEVTQTPSHQVTQMGQEVILRCVPISNHLYFYWYRQILGQKVEFLVSFYNNEISEKSEIFDDQFSVERPDGSNFTLKIRSTKLEDSAMYFCASSEPPGGTGELFFGEGSRLTVL.

V and J are TRBV2 and TRBJ2-6; 8 bases map to TRBD2. Germline V gives CDR1 SNHLY, CDR2 FYNNEI. The CDR3 is made up of 17 amino acids. Trimming cost V 7 bases and J 0 bases; bases outside gene matches: 8. The CDR3 DNA sequence: TGTGCCAGCACAGAGCGGGGGCCTTCCTCTGGGGCCAACGTCCTGACTTTC. Its translation is CASTERGPSSGANVLTF.

The chain is built from TRBV27 and TRBJ2-3; D unresolved. CDR3 length equals 14 residues. V gave up 4 bases and J gave up 1 base, with 9 bases separating them. The germline V gene has CDR1 MNHEY and CDR2 SMNVEV (reference sequence). In nucleotides, the CDR3 is TGTGCCAGCAGTTGGAGCCCACGCACAGATACGCAGTATTTT. It is translated as CASSWSPRTDTQYF.

The chain joins TRBV30 to TRBJ2-5, with a tentative D call TRBD2 (7 bases). CDR3 size: 13 residues. CDR1 and CDR2 from the germline V gene are GTSNPN and SVGIG (reference sequence). CDR3: CAYLGGPQETQYF. In DNA, the CDR3 is TGTGCTTACCTCGGGGGGCCACAAGAGACCCAGTACTTC.

The chain couples TRBV5-1 to TRBJ2-7, with TRBD2 matching over 8 bases. CDR3 length: 16 amino acids. With 1 base clipped from V and 4 bases from J, the junction kept 10 bases outside the gene matches. CDR1 is SGHRS, CDR2 YFSETQ, per germline. The CDR3 reads CASSLSGGGPVYEQYF. In nucleotides, the CDR3 is TGCGCCAGCAGCTTGTCTGGCGGGGGGCCGGTTTACGAGCAGTACTTC.

The chain combines TRBV19 with TRBJ1-1, with D possibly TRBD1 on 6 matching bases. The CDR3 runs to 14 residues. The germline V gene encodes CDR1 LNHDA and CDR2 SQIVND (reference sequence). V gave up 5 bases and J gave up 6 bases, with 16 bases separating them. The CDR3 DNA reads TGTGCCAGTAGTCCCCTACAGGGAAAGTCTGAAGCTTTCTTT. It yields the protein CASSPLQGKSEAFF.

This clone has just a few counts. V usage is TRBV7-9 and J usage is TRBJ1-6; tentatively, D is TRBD1 (5 bases). The CDR3 sequence is 18 residues long. Germline V gives CDR1 SEHNR, CDR2 FQNEAQ (reference sequence). V was shortened by 2 bases and J by 4 bases, with 18 bases between the two germline ends. The CDR3 spells CASSLSGAIGSYNSPLHF. The DNA of the CDR3 is TGTGCCAGCAGCTTAAGTGGGGCCATCGGAAGTTATAATTCACCCCTCCACTTT.

The CDR3 loop is CASSYSATGNYGYTF. In DNA, the CDR3 is TGTGCCAGCAGTTACTCGGCGACAGGGAACTATGGCTACACCTTC. The chain couples TRBV6-5 to TRBJ1-2; 7 positions match TRBD1. CDR3 length: 15 amino acids. The germline gives CDR1 MNHEY, CDR2 SVGAGI. V lost 0 bases, J lost 2 bases, and 3 bases stayed unmatched.

The chain links TRBV6-5 to TRBJ2-3; tentatively, D is TRBD2 (6 bases). CDR3 length: 12 residues. Trimming cost V 5 bases and J 8 bases, with 11 bases left between them. CDR1 is MNHEY and CDR2 is SVGAGI in the germline V gene. The CDR3 loop reads CASSQPGVTQYF. CDR3 in DNA: TGTGCCAGCAGTCAACCGGGGGTTACGCAGTATTTT.

J is TRBJ1-1 and V is TRBV19; D is unresolved. Germline V lookup: CDR1 LNHDA, CDR2 SQIVND (reference sequence). This CDR3 has 13 amino acids. Trimming took off 2 bases at V and 2 bases at J, with 6 bases between the two ends. The CDR3 loop reads CASSIPFNTEAFF. The CDR3 nucleotides are TGTGCCAGTAGTATACCGTTTAACACTGAAGCTTTCTTT. Variable domain in full (rest from reference TRBV19 and TRBJ1-1): DGGITQSPKYLFRKEGQNVTLSCEQNLNHDAMYWYRQDPGQGLRLIYYSQIVNDFQKGDIAEGYSVSREKKESFPLTVTSAQKNPTAFYLCASSIPFNTEAFFGQGTRLTVV.

The chain has TRBV6-1 and TRBJ2-1; no clear D. Per the germline V gene, CDR1 is MNHNS and CDR2 is SASEGT. The CDR3 spans 13 residues. Trimming left V 7 bases short and J 0 bases short, with 7 bases between. This CDR3 reads CASKTSSYNEQFF. DNA for the CDR3: TGTGCCAGCAAAACGAGCTCCTACAATGAGCAGTTCTTC.

The chain recombines TRBV6-4 with TRBJ2-2, with D tentatively TRBD2 (5 bases). There are 13 residues in the CDR3. CDR1 is MRHNA, CDR2 SNTAGT, per germline. V was cut by 3 bases and J by 3 bases, with 5 bases left in between. The DNA for the CDR3 is TGTGCCAGCAGTGAAGCGGACACCGGGGAGCTGTTTTTT. Its translation: CASSEADTGELFF.

V usage is TRBV4-1 and J usage is TRBJ2-3, with D uncertain. CDR1 and CDR2 (germline): MGHRA, YSYEKL. This CDR3 is 16 amino acids long. V lost 1 base, J lost 2 bases, and 13 bases lay in between. CDR3 nucleotides: TGCGCCAGCAGCCAAGTGTCTTCCGCGGACACAGATACGCAGTATTTT. Its protein product is CASSQVSSADTDTQYF.

The chain uses TRBV21-1 and TRBJ1-1. TRBV21-1 is described as a pseudogene. The CDR3 loop spans 14 amino acids. The CDR3 coding sequence is TGTGCCAGCAGCAAAGCGCTAGGAGGCACTGAAGCTTTCTTT. Its translation is CASSKALGGTEAFF.

The table lists this clone with a count of one. The genes are TRBV11-2 and TRBJ2-2; 8 bases are a match to TRBD1. V was pared by 5 bases and J by 12 bases, with 11 bases of the junction left unmatched. The CDR3 contains 14 residues. CDR1 and CDR2 (germline): SGHAT, FQNNGV. The CDR3, as DNA: TGTGCCAGCAGCCCCCAAGGACAGGGCGGAAAGCTGTTTTTT. Protein product: CASSPQGQGGKLFF.

This chain joins TRBV5-1 and TRBJ2-3; TRBD2 agrees at 8 bases. V dropped 4 bases and J dropped 3; count of bases not matched to a gene: 10. Germline CDR1 and CDR2: SGHRS and YFSETQ. The length of the CDR3 is 16 residues. The CDR3 DNA sequence: TGCGCCAGCAGCGCAGAGAGAGGCGGGAGGACAGATACGCAGTATTTT. Translation: CASSAERGGRTDTQYF.

The genes are TRBV5-1 and TRBJ2-7, with 9 bases lining up with TRBD1. This CDR3 region has 16 residues. Germline V lookup: CDR1 SGHRS, CDR2 YFSETQ. The V and J ends lost 1 base and 1 base, in that order; junction bases with no gene match: 6. CDR3 region: CASSLPSGTGSYEQYF. As DNA, the CDR3 is TGCGCCAGCAGCTTGCCCTCCGGGACAGGGTCCTACGAGCAGTACTTC.

The chain is built from TRBV10-3 and TRBJ1-2, with D possibly TRBD1 on 5 matching bases. Trimming removed 1 base from V and 1 base from J, with 7 bases in between. The CDR3 is 14 residues long. Per germline, CDR1 ENHRY and CDR2 SYGVKD. In DNA, the CDR3 is TGTGCCATCAGTGAGTTGACAGATAACTATGGCTACACCTTC. It codes for CAISELTDNYGYTF.

V gene TRBV5-6 combines with J gene TRBJ2-7, with 9 bases identical to TRBD2. The CDR3 contains 17 residues. CDR1 is SGHDT and CDR2 is YYEEEE in the germline V gene. V dropped 1 base and J dropped 9; count of bases not matched to a gene: 17. CDR3 sequence (DNA): TGTGCCAGCAGCTTGTTTGGTAGCGGGGGAAAGAACTTTTGGCAGTACTTC. Its translation is CASSLFGSGGKNFWQYF.

The chain is built from TRBV18 and TRBJ1-2, with 8 nucleotides matching TRBD1. Germline V lookup: CDR1 KGHSH, CDR2 LQKENI. The V and J ends lost 6 bases and 2 bases, in that order; junction bases with no gene match: 14. The CDR3 has 17 residues. The CDR3, as DNA: TGTGCCAGCTCCAATTCTGCACCGGGACAGGCGAACTATGGCTACACCTTC. Residues: CASSNSAPGQANYGYTF.

The chain has TRBV6-5 and TRBJ1-1; 12 bases agree with TRBD1. Unmatched junction bases numbered 6, after V lost 5 bases and J lost 5 bases. CDR1 and CDR2 from the germline V gene are MNHEY and SVGAGI. CDR3 size: 15 residues. The CDR3, as DNA: TGTGCCAGCAGTACCGGGACAGGGGGCTGGACTGAAGCTTTCTTT. This gives the protein CASSTGTGGWTEAFF.

The chain recombines TRBV5-1 with TRBJ2-7; D gene unclear. This CDR3 is built from 14 residues. Trimming left V 1 base short and J 2 bases short, with 10 bases between. CDR1 and CDR2 from the germline V gene are SGHRS and YFSETQ. The CDR3 nucleotides read TGCGCCAGCAGCTTGTCCACAGCCGCCTACGAGCAGTACTTC. It codes for CASSLSTAAYEQYF.

CDR3 sequence: CAWSALGVSGGEETQYF. The CDR3 bases are TGTGCCTGGAGTGCCTTGGGTGTGAGCGGGGGAGAGGAGACCCAGTACTTC. The rearrangement links TRBV30 to TRBJ2-5; 8 bases match TRBD2. V lost 1 base and J lost 5; bases outside the gene matches: 15. This CDR3 region has 17 residues. Germline values: CDR1 GTSNPN, CDR2 SVGIG (reference sequence).

V and J are TRBV25-1 and TRBJ2-7; 8 nucleotides agree with TRBD1. Trimming at V came to 6 bases and at J to 2 bases, leaving 9 bases not matched to a gene. CDR1 and CDR2 from the germline V gene are MGHDK and SYGVNS. The CDR3 is made up of 15 amino acids. The CDR3 DNA reads as TGTGCCAGCAGCGGACAGGGTCCCAAGGCCTACGAGCAGTACTTC. Translated: CASSGQGPKAYEQYF.

The gene calls are TRBV2 and TRBJ1-4; D unclear. Germline V gene data show CDR1 as SNHLY and CDR2 as FYNNEI. Trimming shortened V by 4 bases and J by 12 bases, and 12 bases separated the two germline ends. The CDR3 spans 12 residues. DNA for the CDR3: TGTGCCAGCAGTGTAGGTACAGCTCAACTGTTTTTT. Protein: CASSVGTAQLFF.